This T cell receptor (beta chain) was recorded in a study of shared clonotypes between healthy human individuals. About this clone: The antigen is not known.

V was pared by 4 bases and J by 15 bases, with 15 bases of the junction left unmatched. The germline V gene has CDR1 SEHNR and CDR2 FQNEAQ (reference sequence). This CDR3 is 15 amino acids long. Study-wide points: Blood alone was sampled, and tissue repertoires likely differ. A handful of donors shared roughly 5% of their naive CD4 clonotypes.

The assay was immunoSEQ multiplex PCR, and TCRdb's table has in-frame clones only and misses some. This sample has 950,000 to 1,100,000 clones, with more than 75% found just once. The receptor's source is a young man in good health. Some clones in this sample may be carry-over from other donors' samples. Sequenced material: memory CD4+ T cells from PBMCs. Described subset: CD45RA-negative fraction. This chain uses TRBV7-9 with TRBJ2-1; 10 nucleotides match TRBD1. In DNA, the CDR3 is TGTGCCAGCAGCTCAACCGGGACAGGGGCTCCCTGGCTGTTCTTC. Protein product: CASSSTGTGAPWLFF. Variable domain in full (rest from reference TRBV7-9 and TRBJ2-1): DTGVSQNPRHKITKRGQNVTFRCDPISEHNRLYWYRQTLGQGPEFLTYFQNEAQLEKSRLLSDRFSAERPKGSFSTLEIQRTEQGDSAMYLCASSSTGTGAPWLFFGPGTRLTVL.